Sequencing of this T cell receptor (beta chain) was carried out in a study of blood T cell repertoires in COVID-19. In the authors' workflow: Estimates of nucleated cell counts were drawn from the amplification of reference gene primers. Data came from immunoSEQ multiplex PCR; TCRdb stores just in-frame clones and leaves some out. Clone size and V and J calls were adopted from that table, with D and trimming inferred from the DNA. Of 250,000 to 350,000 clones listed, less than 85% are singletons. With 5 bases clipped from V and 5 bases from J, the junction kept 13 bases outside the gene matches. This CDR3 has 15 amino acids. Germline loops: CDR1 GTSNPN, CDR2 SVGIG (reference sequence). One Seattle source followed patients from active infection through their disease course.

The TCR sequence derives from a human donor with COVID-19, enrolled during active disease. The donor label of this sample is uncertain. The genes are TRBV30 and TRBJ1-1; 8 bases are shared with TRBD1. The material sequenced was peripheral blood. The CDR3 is CAWLLDRVSGTEAFF. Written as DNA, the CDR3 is TGTGCCTGGCTCTTGGACAGGGTGAGTGGGACTGAAGCTTTCTTT.